The 32 T cell receptor beta chains presented below share a single source sample, sequenced in a study of cytomegalovirus exposure and HLA in healthy donors. PCR primers comprised 60 Vbeta and 13 Jbeta primers. Method: immunoSEQ multiplex PCR; TCRdb's copy keeps in-frame clones and lacks some. The top ten hold 1.6% of the sample, which has around 180,000 clones, around 79% seen once. Sequenced input: PBMCs. These receptors came from a woman in her forties or fifties in good health and CMV-seronegative.

V gene TRBV13 combines with J gene TRBJ2-2; 9 bases agree with TRBD2. Germline CDR1 is PRHDT and CDR2 is FYEKMQ (reference sequence). V lost 5 bases and J lost 5; bases outside the gene matches: 12. The CDR3 runs to 17 residues. CDR3 sequence reads: CASSPVGAGGLTGELFF. CDR3 sequence (DNA): TGTGCCAGCAGCCCCGTCGGGGCGGGGGGGCTTACCGGGGAGCTGTTTTTT.

V gene TRBV5-6 combines with J gene TRBJ2-1; D might be TRBD2 (6 bases). This CDR3 contains 16 residues. Germline V lookup: CDR1 SGHDT, CDR2 YYEEEE. Trimming removed 0 bases at V and 0 bases at J, with 10 bases between. The CDR3, as DNA: TGTGCCAGCAGCTTGGACCCCGGGAGCTCCTACAATGAGCAGTTCTTC. Translating it yields CASSLDPGSSYNEQFF.

The chain employs TRBV7-2 and TRBJ1-2, with a tentative D call TRBD1 (6 bases). V was cut by 1 base and J by 7 bases, with 13 bases left in between. Germline V gene data show CDR1 as SGHTA and CDR2 as FQGNSA. CDR3 length equals 14 residues. As DNA, the CDR3 is TGTGCCAGCAGCTTAGGGACCAGGGGCCTTGGCTACACCTTC. This codes for CASSLGTRGLGYTF.

V usage is TRBV28 and J usage is TRBJ2-1; TRBD1 agrees at 8 bases. V dropped 4 bases and J dropped 4; count of bases not matched to a gene: 9. Per the germline V gene, CDR1 is MDHEN and CDR2 is SYDVKM. CDR3 length: 16 residues. CDR3 sequence reads: CASSSVRTGFYNEQFF. The DNA of the CDR3 is TGTGCCAGCAGTTCCGTTAGGACAGGGTTTTACAATGAGCAGTTCTTC.

The chain combines TRBV6-1 with TRBJ1-1; 10 bases align to TRBD1. J was trimmed by 2 bases and V by 8 bases; bases with no gene match: 5. Germline V lookup: CDR1 MNHNS, CDR2 SASEGT. This CDR3 region has 14 residues. The CDR3 is CASRQGASNTEAFF. CDR3 bases: TGTGCCAGCCGACAGGGGGCCTCTAACACTGAAGCTTTCTTT.

The chain carries TRBV6-5 and TRBJ2-3; perhaps TRBD2 as D (7 bases). Looked up from germline, CDR1 is MNHEY and CDR2 is SVGAGI. The CDR3 runs 14 residues. The V end lost 5 bases, the J end lost 6 bases, and 15 bases lay between the germline ends. The CDR3 DNA reads as TGTGCCAGCAGTAGGGACCGGGGGGCGGATACGCAGTATTTT. Translation gives CASSRDRGADTQYF.

The CDR3 spells CSAATQGNEQFF. The CDR3 DNA follows: TGCAGCGCCGCGACGCAGGGGAATGAGCAGTTCTTC. The chain joins TRBV29-1 to TRBJ2-1; TRBD1 might be the D (6 bases). CDR3 length: 12 amino acids. With 7 bases removed from V and 7 bases from J, the gap between germline ends came to 14 bases. CDR1 and CDR2 from the germline V gene are SQVTM and ANQGSEA.

V usage is TRBV2 and J usage is TRBJ2-3, with 8 bases identical to TRBD2. The ends lost 7 bases at V and 0 bases at J; junction bases unmatched: 9. CDR1 and CDR2 (germline): SNHLY, FYNNEI. The length of the CDR3 is 16 residues. CDR3 amino acids: CASTWEASGSTDTQYF. Written as DNA, the CDR3 is TGTGCCAGCACGTGGGAGGCTAGCGGGAGCACAGATACGCAGTATTTT. Supplemented by reference TRBV2 and TRBJ2-3, the full variable domain reads EPEVTQTPSHQVTQMGQEVILRCVPISNHLYFYWYRQILGQKVEFLVSFYNNEISEKSEIFDDQFSVERPDGSNFTLKIRSTKLEDSAMYFCASTWEASGSTDTQYFGPGTRLTVL.

V is TRBV6-1 and J is TRBJ2-7; 10 nucleotides match TRBD2. V lost 2 bases to trimming and J lost 3 bases; unmatched junction nucleotides: 4. The germline CDR1 and CDR2 sequences are MNHNS and SASEGT. The CDR3 length is 15 residues. The CDR3 nucleotides are TGTGCCAGCAGTGAAACTAGCGGGATATTCTACGAGCAGTACTTC. It yields the protein CASSETSGIFYEQYF.

This clone was observed a few times. The genes are TRBV10-1 and TRBJ1-1, with D possibly TRBD1 on 5 matching bases. The CDR3 spans 14 residues. Trimming removed 8 bases at V and 1 base at J, with 14 bases between. Germline CDR1 and CDR2: WNHNN and SYGVQD (reference sequence). The CDR3 DNA sequence: TGCGCCAGCTCCGAGGGGCGGGAGAACACTGAAGCTTTCTTT. Its protein is CASSEGRENTEAFF.

The rearrangement links TRBV7-3 to TRBJ1-1; D is unresolved. Trimming shortened V by 4 bases and J by 5 bases, and 17 bases separated the two germline ends. The germline gives CDR1 SGHTA, CDR2 FQGTGA. CDR3 size: 15 residues. CDR3: CASSWGGGKGTEAFF. The CDR3 DNA is TGTGCCAGCAGCTGGGGAGGAGGGAAAGGGACTGAAGCTTTCTTT.

The chain combines TRBV18 with TRBJ1-2, with 7 bases fitting TRBD1. Germline lookup yields CDR1 KGHSH and CDR2 LQKENI. This CDR3 comprises 14 residues. V gave up 1 base and J gave up 9 bases; unmatched junction bases: 8. The CDR3: CASSPRRDSVSYTF. In DNA, the CDR3 is TGTGCCAGCTCACCACGCCGGGACAGCGTCAGCTACACCTTC.

The J gene is TRBJ1-4, the V gene TRBV7-9; 11 bases agree with TRBD1. In germline, CDR1 is SEHNR, CDR2 FQNEAQ (reference sequence). This CDR3 is 16 amino acids long. V lost 5 bases to trimming and J lost 7 bases; unmatched junction nucleotides: 9. CDR3 protein: CASSIIRTGGSEKLFF. The CDR3 bases are TGTGCCAGCAGCATTATTCGGACAGGGGGCTCTGAAAAACTGTTTTTT.

The V gene is TRBV18, the J gene TRBJ2-7, with 7 bases identical to TRBD2. Germline CDR1 is KGHSH and CDR2 is LQKENI. This CDR3 region has 14 residues. Trimming cost V 10 bases and J 2 bases; bases outside gene matches: 11. The CDR3 protein is CATAPKRGPYEQYF. As DNA, the CDR3 is TGTGCCACCGCCCCCAAGCGGGGCCCCTACGAGCAGTACTTC. Full variable domain (missing parts from reference TRBV18 and TRBJ2-7): NAGVMQNPRHLVRRRGQEARLRCSPMKGHSHVYWYRQLPEEGLKFMVYLQKENIIDESGMPKERFSAEFPKEGPSILRIQQVVRGDSAAYFCATAPKRGPYEQYFGPGTRLTVT.

V usage is TRBV19 and J usage is TRBJ1-5, with D tentatively TRBD1 (6 bases). Trimming removed 6 bases from V and 0 bases from J, with 12 bases in between. The CDR3 has 15 residues. Germline CDR1 and CDR2: LNHDA and SQIVND (reference sequence). In nucleotides, the CDR3 is TGTGCCAGTAGCCCCCAGGGGATTAGCAATCAGCCCCAGCATTTT. It is translated as CASSPQGISNQPQHF.

The rearrangement uses TRBV6-5 and TRBJ1-3; 8 positions match TRBD1. The J call may be incorrect, as the DNA end agrees better with TRBJ2-2. In germline, CDR1 is MNHEY, CDR2 SVGAGI. This CDR3 contains 13 residues. CDR3 nucleotides: TGTGCCGGAAAGACAGGGGACACCGGGGAGCTGTTTTTT. Its protein product is CAGKTGDTGELFF.

The rearrangement links TRBV6-5 to TRBJ2-5; a weak D match, TRBD1 (5 bases). Germline V gene lookup returns CDR1 MNHEY and CDR2 SVGAGI. The CDR3 has 15 residues. V lost 2 bases, J lost 2 bases, and 12 bases lay in between. CDR3 DNA sequence: TGTGCCAGCAGTTACGGTAGCAGGGTACAAGAGACCCAGTACTTC. Translating gives CASSYGSRVQETQYF.

This chain uses TRBV12-2 with TRBJ2-7; the table's D call TRBD2 went unverified against the DNA. TRBV12-2 is marked as a pseudogene. CDR3 length equals 16 residues. The CDR3: CASRLEGGGRTYEQYF. In nucleotides, the CDR3 is TGTGCAAGTCGCTTAGAAGGGGGGGGCAGAACCTACGAGCAGTACTTC.

This clone came up a few times. This chain links TRBV6-1 with TRBJ1-1; D not resolved. The germline CDR1 and CDR2 sequences are MNHNS and SASEGT. V was clipped by 7 bases and J by 11 bases, with 23 bases between them. CDR3 size: 14 residues. CDR3 nucleotides: TGTGCCAGCATGAGAACCCAGACCGGGGAATTGGCTTTCTTT. It translates to CASMRTQTGELAFF.

V usage is TRBV6-4 and J usage is TRBJ2-1, with D uncertain. The germline gives CDR1 MRHNA, CDR2 SNTAGT. The length of the CDR3 is 12 residues. V dropped 4 bases and J dropped 6 bases, with 7 bases sitting between them. The CDR3 protein is CASSGYGNEQFF. The CDR3 DNA sequence: TGTGCCAGCAGTGGATACGGCAATGAGCAGTTCTTC.

This chain links TRBV11-2 with TRBJ1-2; 8 bases match TRBD1. The V gene's germline CDR1 is SGHAT and CDR2 FQNNGV. The CDR3 totals 15 residues. V lost 4 bases and J lost 7; bases outside the gene matches: 11. The CDR3 loop reads CASSSLRGQWTGYTF. The DNA for the CDR3 is TGTGCCAGCAGCTCCCTCAGGGGGCAGTGGACTGGCTACACCTTC.

This clone turned up a few times. This chain joins TRBV2 and TRBJ2-7, with TRBD1 matching over 9 bases. The CDR3 has 14 residues. V shed 6 bases and J 9 bases; nucleotides not matched to a gene: 12. CDR1 is SNHLY and CDR2 is FYNNEI in the germline V gene. CDR3 residues: CASRGDRGNLGQYF. In DNA form, the CDR3 reads TGTGCCAGCAGGGGCGACAGGGGGAATCTTGGGCAGTACTTC. The whole variable domain, remainder taken from reference TRBV2 and TRBJ2-7, is EPEVTQTPSHQVTQMGQEVILRCVPISNHLYFYWYRQILGQKVEFLVSFYNNEISEKSEIFDDQFSVERPDGSNFTLKIRSTKLEDSAMYFCASRGDRGNLGQYFGPGTRLTVT.

J is TRBJ2-7 and V is TRBV27; 10 bases agree with TRBD2. Germline V lookup: CDR1 MNHEY, CDR2 SMNVEV (reference sequence). The junction had 7 bases not matched to a gene; V was cut back by 4 bases and J by 7 bases. CDR3 length equals 14 residues. Here the CDR3 reads CASSYLAGASEQYF. Here the CDR3 DNA reads TGTGCCAGCAGTTACCTAGCGGGAGCGTCTGAGCAGTACTTC.

The chain uses TRBV9 and TRBJ1-3; D might be TRBD1 (5 bases). The CDR3 sequence is 16 residues long. CDR1 and CDR2 (germline): SGDLS, YYNGEE. Trimming removed 2 bases from V and 4 bases from J, with 16 bases in between. The CDR3 bases are TGTGCCAGCAGCGTGACTCGGGGGTGGTTGGGAAACACCATATATTTT. As protein: CASSVTRGWLGNTIYF.

This rearrangement joins TRBV19 to TRBJ1-1, with 9 bases that match TRBD1. This CDR3 region has 16 residues. The J segment lost 1 base and the V segment lost 8 bases, leaving 11 bases of the junction unmatched. The germline gives CDR1 LNHDA, CDR2 SQIVND (reference sequence). The CDR3 DNA reads as TGTGCCAGTGGGTTGGGGACAGGGAGGCAGAACACTGAAGCTTTCTTT. Amino acid sequence: CASGLGTGRQNTEAFF.

This clone occurred once. This rearrangement joins TRBV5-1 to TRBJ2-1, with TRBD2 matching 9 bases. The CDR3 runs 17 residues. In germline, CDR1 is SGHRS, CDR2 YFSETQ. V gave up 0 bases and J gave up 0 bases; unmatched junction bases: 4. The chain's CDR3 is CASSLGLAGRSYNEQFF. As DNA, the CDR3 is TGCGCCAGCAGCTTGGGGCTAGCGGGGCGCTCCTACAATGAGCAGTTCTTC.

V usage is TRBV2 and J usage is TRBJ2-7; 10 bases map to TRBD1. Germline values: CDR1 SNHLY, CDR2 FYNNEI. The J segment lost 3 bases and the V segment lost 6 bases, leaving 5 bases of the junction unmatched. This CDR3 comprises 14 residues. This CDR3 reads CASRRGQGRYEQYF. The CDR3 DNA sequence: TGTGCCAGCAGGAGGGGACAGGGGCGCTACGAGCAGTACTTC. The variable domain in full, completed from reference TRBV2 and TRBJ2-7, reads EPEVTQTPSHQVTQMGQEVILRCVPISNHLYFYWYRQILGQKVEFLVSFYNNEISEKSEIFDDQFSVERPDGSNFTLKIRSTKLEDSAMYFCASRRGQGRYEQYFGPGTRLTVT.

CDR3 nucleotides: TGTGCCAGCAGCAGAGACAGGGCCGGCACCGGGGAGCTGTTTTTT. Amino acid sequence: CASSRDRAGTGELFF. This rearrangement joins TRBV9 to TRBJ2-2, with 7 positions matching TRBD1. This CDR3 spans 15 amino acids. Trimming cost V 4 bases and J 4 bases; bases outside gene matches: 7. Germline CDR1 and CDR2: SGDLS and YYNGEE.

The chain uses TRBV6-5 and TRBJ1-4, with 11 bases aligning to TRBD1. Germline CDR1 is MNHEY and CDR2 is SVGAGI. V dropped 6 bases and J dropped 8; count of bases not matched to a gene: 5. There are 14 residues in the CDR3. CDR3 sequence: CASSRTGGSEKLFF. The CDR3, as DNA: TGTGCCAGCAGCAGGACAGGGGGCAGCGAAAAACTGTTTTTT.

V is TRBV4-2 and J is TRBJ1-6; TRBD1 might be the D (6 bases). V was shortened by 4 bases and J by 10 bases, with 20 bases between the two germline ends. This CDR3 has 16 residues. Germline V gene data show CDR1 as LGHNA and CDR2 as YNFKEQ. DNA of the CDR3: TGTGCCAGCAGCCCGAGTGGGCAGGGGATCAGGTCACCCCTCCACTTT. As protein: CASSPSGQGIRSPLHF.

The chain carries TRBV19 and TRBJ1-5; D unclear. The CDR3 length is 15 residues. Per germline, CDR1 LNHDA and CDR2 SQIVND (reference sequence). V lost 7 bases to trimming and J lost 0 bases, with 13 bases between them. CDR3 region: CASTTPPYSNQPQHF. The CDR3 DNA is TGTGCCAGTACCACCCCACCCTATAGCAATCAGCCCCAGCATTTT.

This clone was picked up one time. The genes are TRBV2 and TRBJ1-3; 7 positions agree with TRBD1. This CDR3 comprises 16 residues. The J segment lost 1 base and the V segment lost 5 bases, leaving 8 bases of the junction unmatched. Germline assignment: CDR1 SNHLY and CDR2 FYNNEI. The CDR3 reads CASSSPTGRSGNTIYF. In nucleotides, the CDR3 is TGTGCCAGCAGTAGCCCGACAGGGCGATCTGGAAACACCATATATTTT.